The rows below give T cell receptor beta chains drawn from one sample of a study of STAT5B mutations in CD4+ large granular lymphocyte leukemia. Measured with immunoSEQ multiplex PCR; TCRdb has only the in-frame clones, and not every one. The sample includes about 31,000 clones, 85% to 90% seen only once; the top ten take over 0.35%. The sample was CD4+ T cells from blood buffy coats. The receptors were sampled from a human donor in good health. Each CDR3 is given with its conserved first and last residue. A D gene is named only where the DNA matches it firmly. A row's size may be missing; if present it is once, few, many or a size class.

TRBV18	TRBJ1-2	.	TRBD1	TGTGCCAGCTCACCCTGGACAGGGGAAAGCTATGGCTACACCTTC	CASSPWTGESYGYTF
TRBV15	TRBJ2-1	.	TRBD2	TGTGCCACCAGCAGAGATAGGGCTAGCGGGATCTATGAGCAGTTCTTC	CATSRDRASGIYEQFF
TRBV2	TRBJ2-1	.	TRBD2	TGTGCCAGCAGCGCGGGACTAGCGGGAATGGACGAGCAGTTCTTC	CASSAGLAGMDEQFF
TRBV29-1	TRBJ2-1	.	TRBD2	TGCAGCGTTGGACTAGCCGACTATCTCTTC	CSVGLADYLF
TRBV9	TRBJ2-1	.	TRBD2	TGTGCCAGCAGCGCAACTAGCGGGCTTGGGGGCAATGAGCAGTTCTTC	CASSATSGLGGNEQFF
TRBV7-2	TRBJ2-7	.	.	TGTGCCAGCAGCCCGGGACGGGTCGAGCAGTACTTC	CASSPGRVEQYF
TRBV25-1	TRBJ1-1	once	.	TGTGCCAGCAGTTCTTCTCGAACAGGGTCCGTAGGTACTCCTTTCTTT	CASSSSRTGSVGTPFF
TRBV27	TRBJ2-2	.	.	TGTGCCAGCAGGAATCAAATTGGTATGGGTTTCGGCACCGGGGAGCTGTTTTTT	CASRNQIGMGFGTGELFF
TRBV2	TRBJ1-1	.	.	TGTGCCAGCAGAACAGGGCGCGTCACTGAAGCTTTCTTT	CASRTGRVTEAFF
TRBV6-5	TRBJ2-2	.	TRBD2	TGTGCCAGCAGGTTAGCGGGAGGTCTCACCGGGGAGCTGTTTTTT	CASRLAGGLTGELFF
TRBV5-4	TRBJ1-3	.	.	TGTGCCAGCAGCAGACAACAGGGTTTGACAGGAAACACCATATATTTT	CASSRQQGLTGNTIYF
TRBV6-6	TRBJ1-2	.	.	TGTGCCAGCAGCCGAGACCCTAACTATGGCTACACCTTC	CASSRDPNYGYTF
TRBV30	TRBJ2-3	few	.	TGTGCCTGGAGAGGCGGCCCAGATACGCAGTATTTT	CAWRGGPDTQYF
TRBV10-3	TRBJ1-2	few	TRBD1	TGTGCCACCACAGGGGGCCGGCGGTATGGCTACACCTTC	CATTGGRRYGYTF
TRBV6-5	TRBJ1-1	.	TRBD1	TGTGCCAGCAGTACGGGGGACAGGGGGCGGACTGAAGCTTTCTTT	CASSTGDRGRTEAFF
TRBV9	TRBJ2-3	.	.	TGTGCCAGCAGCATACACGACGATACGCAGTATTTT	CASSIHDDTQYF
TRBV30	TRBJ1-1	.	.	TGTGCCTGGTTTTTCAGGGGGAACACTGAAGCTTTCTTT	CAWFFRGNTEAFF
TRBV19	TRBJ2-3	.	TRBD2	TGTGCCAGTAGTATATTGGGACTAGCAGCAGATACGCAGTATTTT	CASSILGLAADTQYF
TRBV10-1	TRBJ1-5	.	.	TGCGCCAGCAGCGAAACCCCGTTTGGCCAGCCCCAGCATTTT	CASSETPFGQPQHF
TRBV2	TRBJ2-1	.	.	TGTGCCAGCAGTGCACAGTCCTCCTACAATGAGCAGTTCTTC	CASSAQSSYNEQFF
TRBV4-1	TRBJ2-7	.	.	TGCGCCAGCAGCCAAGATCTGGCAGGGTATAGATACGAGCAGTACTTC	CASSQDLAGYRYEQYF
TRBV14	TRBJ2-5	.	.	TGTGCCAGCAGCCAAGTAGGAGAGACCCAGTACTTC	CASSQVGETQYF
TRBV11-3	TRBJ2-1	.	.	TGTGCCAGCAGCGACCGGGACTGGTTCAATGAGCAGTTCTTC	CASSDRDWFNEQFF
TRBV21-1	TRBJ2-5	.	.	TGTGCCAGCGAGGACAGGGAAGAGACCCAGTACTTC	CASEDREETQYF
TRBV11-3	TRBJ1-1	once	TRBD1	TGTGCCAGCAGCCCCCGACAGGGGATGTCTGAAGCTTTCTTT	CASSPRQGMSEAFF
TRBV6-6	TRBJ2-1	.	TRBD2	TGTGCCAGCAGCCACCCTTGGGAGGGCCATGAGCAGTTCTTC	CASSHPWEGHEQFF
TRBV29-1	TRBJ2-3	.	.	TGCAGCGTTGAGGGCAGGGAGAATATTGGGGATACGCAGTATTTT	CSVEGRENIGDTQYF
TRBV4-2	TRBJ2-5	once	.	TGTGCCAGCGCTGGGGTGGGGATCCAAGAGACCCAGTACTTC	CASAGVGIQETQYF
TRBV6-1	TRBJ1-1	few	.	TGTGCCAGCAGCATCTCGCGAGCTTTCTTT	CASSISRAFF
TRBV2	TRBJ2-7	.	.	TGTGCCAGCAGTGGACAGTCCTCCTACGAGCAGTACTTC	CASSGQSSYEQYF
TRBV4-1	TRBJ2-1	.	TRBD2	TGCGCCAGCAGCAGAACCGGGACTAGCGGTAGCAATGAGCAGTTCTTC	CASSRTGTSGSNEQFF
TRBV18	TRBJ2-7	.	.	TGTGCCAGCTCACCCAGGGTTGCGGGCGGGTCAGCCTACGAGCAGTACTTC	CASSPRVAGGSAYEQYF
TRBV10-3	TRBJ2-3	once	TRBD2	TGTGCCATCAGTGGGCAGCGGGAGGGAATAGATACGCAGTATTTT	CAISGQREGIDTQYF
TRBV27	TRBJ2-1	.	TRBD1	TGTGCCAGCACCGCCGACAGGGGCCCATCCAATGAGCAGTTCTTC	CASTADRGPSNEQFF
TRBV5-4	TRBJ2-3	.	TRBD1	TGTGCCAGCAGCCCGTATGACAGGGATTCAGATACGCAGTATTTT	CASSPYDRDSDTQYF
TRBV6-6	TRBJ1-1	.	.	TGTGCCAGCAGTTACTTACTCGGGGGAACTGAAGCTTTCTTT	CASSYLLGGTEAFF
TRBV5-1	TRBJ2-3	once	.	TGCGCCAGCAGCTTAGGAGGGATTAGGATAGATACGCAGTATTTT	CASSLGGIRIDTQYF
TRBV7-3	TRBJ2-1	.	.	TGTGCCAGCAGCTTAAATTCAGGGGCAACCCAGTTCTTC	CASSLNSGATQFF
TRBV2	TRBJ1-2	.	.	TGTGCCAGCAGTGTCAGGAGTTATGGCTACACCTTC	CASSVRSYGYTF
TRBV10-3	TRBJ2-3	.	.	TGTGCCATCAGTGAAGGGCTAGAAACAGATACGCAGTATTTT	CAISEGLETDTQYF
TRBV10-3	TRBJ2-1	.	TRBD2	TGTGCCATCAGTGAGGCGGGAGGGTCCTACAATGAGCAGTTCTTC	CAISEAGGSYNEQFF
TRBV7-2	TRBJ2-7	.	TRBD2	TGTGCCAGCAGCTTAGGACTAGCGGGAGGGGCCTACGAGCAGTACTTC	CASSLGLAGGAYEQYF
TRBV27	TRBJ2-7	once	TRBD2	TGTGCCAGCAGTTTAGCCGGACTAGCGGGGTACGAGCAGTACTTC	CASSLAGLAGYEQYF
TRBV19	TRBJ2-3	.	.	TGTGCCAGTAGTGACCAAGGGCTAGCTGCAAGCACAGATACGCAGTATTTT	CASSDQGLAASTDTQYF
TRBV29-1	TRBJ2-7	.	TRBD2	TGCAGCGTTGAAGGGACTAGCGGGAGGAGGGAGCAGTACTTC	CSVEGTSGRREQYF
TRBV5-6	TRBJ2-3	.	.	TGTGCCAGCAGCTTGGTTGGAGGGCCAACAGATACGCAGTATTTT	CASSLVGGPTDTQYF
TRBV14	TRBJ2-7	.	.	TGTGCCAGCAGCCAATTGGGGCGGAGTAACTACGAGCAGTACTTC	CASSQLGRSNYEQYF
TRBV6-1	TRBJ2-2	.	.	TGTGCCAGCAGTGAAGTGCGGCAGGGGACTTACACCGGGGAGCTGTTTTTT	CASSEVRQGTYTGELFF
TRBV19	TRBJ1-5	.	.	TGTGCCAGTAGTATGGACAGAGAGACAGATCAGCCCCAGCATTTT	CASSMDRETDQPQHF
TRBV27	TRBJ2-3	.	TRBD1	TGTGCCAGCAGTACTGGACAGGGCACAGATACGCAGTATTTT	CASSTGQGTDTQYF
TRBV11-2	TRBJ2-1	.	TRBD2	TGTGCCAGCGGCCTAGGGACTAGCGGACACAATGAGCAGTTCTTC	CASGLGTSGHNEQFF
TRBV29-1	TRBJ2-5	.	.	TGCAGCGTTGTGATGCGGGAGACCCAGTACTTC	CSVVMRETQYF
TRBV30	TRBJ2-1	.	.	TGTGCCTGGAAATCTGCGGCCCTGAGAAACAATGAGCAGTTCTTC	CAWKSAALRNNEQFF
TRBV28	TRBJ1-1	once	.	TGTGCCAGCAGCCAAACATCGGGGTGGGAGGGGGACCGTGAAGCTTTCTTT	CASSQTSGWEGDREAFF
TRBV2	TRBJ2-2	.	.	TGTGCCAGCAGTGGGGGACCCGGGGAGCTGTTTTTT	CASSGGPGELFF
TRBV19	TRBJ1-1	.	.	TGTGCCTCTAAACCCCGCTCAGGGGCCGCAAGGGCCACTGAAGCTTTCTTT	CASKPRSGAARATEAFF
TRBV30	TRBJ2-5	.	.	TGTGCCTGGAGTCGCAGGGAGTTCGAAGAGACCCAGTACTTC	CAWSRREFEETQYF